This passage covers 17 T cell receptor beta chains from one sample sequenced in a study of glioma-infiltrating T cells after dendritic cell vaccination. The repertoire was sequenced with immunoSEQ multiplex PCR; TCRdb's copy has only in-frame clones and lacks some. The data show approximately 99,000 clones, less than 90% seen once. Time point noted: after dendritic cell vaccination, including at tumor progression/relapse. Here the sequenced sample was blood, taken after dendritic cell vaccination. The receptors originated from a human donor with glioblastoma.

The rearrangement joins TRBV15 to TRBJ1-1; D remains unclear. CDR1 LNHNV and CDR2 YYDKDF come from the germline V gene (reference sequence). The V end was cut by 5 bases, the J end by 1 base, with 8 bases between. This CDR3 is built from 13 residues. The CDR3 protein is CATSPPGNTEAFF. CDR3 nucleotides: TGTGCCACCAGCCCCCCAGGGAACACTGAAGCTTTCTTT. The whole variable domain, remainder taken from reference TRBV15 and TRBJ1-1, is DAMVIQNPRYQVTQFGKPVTLSCSQTLNHNVMYWYQQKSSQAPKLLFHYYDKDFNNEADTPDNFQSRRPNTSFCFLDIRSPGLGDTAMYLCATSPPGNTEAFFGQGTRLTVV.

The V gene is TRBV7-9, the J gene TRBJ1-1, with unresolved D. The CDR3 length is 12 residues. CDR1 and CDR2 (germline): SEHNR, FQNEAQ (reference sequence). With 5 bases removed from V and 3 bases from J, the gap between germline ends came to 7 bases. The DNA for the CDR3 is TGTGCCAGCAGCCTCCTGTACACTGAAGCTTTCTTT. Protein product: CASSLLYTEAFF.

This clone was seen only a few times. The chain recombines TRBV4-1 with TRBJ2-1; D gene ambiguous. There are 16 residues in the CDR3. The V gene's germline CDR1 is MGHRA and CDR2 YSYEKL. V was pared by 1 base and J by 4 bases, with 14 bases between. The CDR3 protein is CASSQGLLFYYNEQFF. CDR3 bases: TGCGCCAGCAGCCAAGGACTCCTCTTTTATTACAATGAGCAGTTCTTC.

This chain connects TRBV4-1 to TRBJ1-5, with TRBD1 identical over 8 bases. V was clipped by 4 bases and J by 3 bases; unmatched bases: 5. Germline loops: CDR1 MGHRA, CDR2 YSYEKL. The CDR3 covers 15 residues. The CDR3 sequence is CASSLSTGVNQPQHF. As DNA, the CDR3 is TGCGCCAGCAGCCTCTCGACAGGGGTCAATCAGCCCCAGCATTTT.

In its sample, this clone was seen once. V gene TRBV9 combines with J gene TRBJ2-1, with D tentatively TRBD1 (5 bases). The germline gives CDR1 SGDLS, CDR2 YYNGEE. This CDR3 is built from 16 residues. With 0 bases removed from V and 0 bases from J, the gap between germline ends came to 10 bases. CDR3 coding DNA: TGTGCCAGCAGCGTAGGGGCAGACAGCTCCTACAATGAGCAGTTCTTC. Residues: CASSVGADSSYNEQFF.

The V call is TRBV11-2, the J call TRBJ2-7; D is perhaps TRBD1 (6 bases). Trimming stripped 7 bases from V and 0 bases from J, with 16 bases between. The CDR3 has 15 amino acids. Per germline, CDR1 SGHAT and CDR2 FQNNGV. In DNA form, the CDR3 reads TGTGCCAGCACCAATTTGGGGACAATCTCCTACGAGCAGTACTTC. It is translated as CASTNLGTISYEQYF.

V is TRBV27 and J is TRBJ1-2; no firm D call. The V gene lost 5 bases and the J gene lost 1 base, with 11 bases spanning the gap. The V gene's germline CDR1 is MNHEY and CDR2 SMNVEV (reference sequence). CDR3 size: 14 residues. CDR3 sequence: CASSPGWGNYGYTF. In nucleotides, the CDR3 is TGTGCCAGCAGTCCGGGGTGGGGTAACTATGGCTACACCTTC.

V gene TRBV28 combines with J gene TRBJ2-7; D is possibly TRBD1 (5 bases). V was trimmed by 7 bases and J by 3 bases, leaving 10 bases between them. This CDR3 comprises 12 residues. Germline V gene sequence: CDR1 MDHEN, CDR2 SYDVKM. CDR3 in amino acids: CASNRGYYEQYF. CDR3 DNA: TGTGCCAGCAATAGGGGATACTACGAGCAGTACTTC. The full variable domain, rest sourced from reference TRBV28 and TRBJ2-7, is DVKVTQSSRYLVKRTGEKVFLECVQDMDHENMFWYRQDPGLGLRLIYFSYDVKMKEKGDIPEGYSVSREKKERFSLILESASTNQTSMYLCASNRGYYEQYFGPGTRLTVT.

The CDR3 coding sequence is TGCGCCAGCAGCCCGAGGCCAGGGTTGGGTGAAGCTTTCTTT. Residues: CASSPRPGLGEAFF. The chain links TRBV5-1 to TRBJ1-1; possible D gene TRBD1, 5 bases. This CDR3 is built from 14 residues. Trimming pared 4 bases from V and 7 bases from J, leaving 17 bases between. Germline values: CDR1 SGHRS, CDR2 YFSETQ.

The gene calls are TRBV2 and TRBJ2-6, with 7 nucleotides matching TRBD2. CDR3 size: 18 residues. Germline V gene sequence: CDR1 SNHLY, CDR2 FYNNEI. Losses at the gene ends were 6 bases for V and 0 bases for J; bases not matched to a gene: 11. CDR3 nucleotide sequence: TGTGCCAGCAGCCCCCTAGGGAGGGTAGACTCTGGGGCCAACGTCCTGACTTTC. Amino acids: CASSPLGRVDSGANVLTF.

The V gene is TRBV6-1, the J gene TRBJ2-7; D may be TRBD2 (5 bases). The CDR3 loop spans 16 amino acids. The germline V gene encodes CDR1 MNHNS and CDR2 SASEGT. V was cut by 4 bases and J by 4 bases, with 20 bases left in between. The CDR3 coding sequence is TGTGCCAGCAGTGGGACCGCTCGAGGGATCGTTTACGAGCAGTACTTC. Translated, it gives CASSGTARGIVYEQYF.

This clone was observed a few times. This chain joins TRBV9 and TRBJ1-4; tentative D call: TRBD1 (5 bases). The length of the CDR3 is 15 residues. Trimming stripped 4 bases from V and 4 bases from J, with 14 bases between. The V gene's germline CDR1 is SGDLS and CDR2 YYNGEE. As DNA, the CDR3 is TGTGCCAGCAGCCCGGCAGGGTACGTTAATGAAAAACTGTTTTTT. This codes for CASSPAGYVNEKLFF.

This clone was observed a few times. The CDR3 protein is CASSPIPWTGLTDTQYF. The CDR3 coding sequence is TGTGCCAGCTCACCTATTCCCTGGACAGGCCTCACAGATACGCAGTATTTT. The rearrangement links TRBV18 to TRBJ2-3; 7 bases match TRBD1. The CDR3 runs 17 residues. V lost 3 bases and J lost 2; bases outside the gene matches: 11. From germline, CDR1 is KGHSH and CDR2 LQKENI.

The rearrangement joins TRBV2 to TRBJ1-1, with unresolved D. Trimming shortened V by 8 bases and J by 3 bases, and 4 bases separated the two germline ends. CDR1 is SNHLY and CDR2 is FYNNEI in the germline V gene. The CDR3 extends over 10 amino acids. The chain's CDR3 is CASRDTEAFF. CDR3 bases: TGTGCCAGCCGGGACACTGAAGCTTTCTTT.

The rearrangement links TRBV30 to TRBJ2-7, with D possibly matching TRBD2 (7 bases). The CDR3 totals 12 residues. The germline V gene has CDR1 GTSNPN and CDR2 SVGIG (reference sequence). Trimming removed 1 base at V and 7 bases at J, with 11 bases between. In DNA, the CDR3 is TGTGCCTGGAGTGGCGGGGGCTGGGAGCAGTACTTC. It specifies CAWSGGGWEQYF.

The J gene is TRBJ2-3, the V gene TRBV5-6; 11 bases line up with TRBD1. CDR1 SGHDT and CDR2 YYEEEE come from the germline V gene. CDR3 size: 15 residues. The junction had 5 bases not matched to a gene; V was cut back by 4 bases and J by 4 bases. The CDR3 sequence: CASSEPGQGADTQYF. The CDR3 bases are TGTGCCAGCAGCGAACCGGGACAGGGGGCAGATACGCAGTATTTT.

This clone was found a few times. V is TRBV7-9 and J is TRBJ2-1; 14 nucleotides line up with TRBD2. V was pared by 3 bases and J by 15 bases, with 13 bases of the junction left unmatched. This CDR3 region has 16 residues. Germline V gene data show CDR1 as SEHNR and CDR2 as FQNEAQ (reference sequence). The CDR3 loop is CASSFPTGTSGGSVFF. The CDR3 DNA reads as TGTGCCAGCAGCTTTCCTACCGGGACTAGCGGGGGTAGTGTGTTCTTC.